Below, 3 T cell receptor beta chains from the same sample are listed, as sequenced in a study of T cell changes during pregnancy in multiple sclerosis (dated by TCRdb to the late 2010s). Libraries were made using the immunoSEQ multiplex PCR assay. TCRdb took this table from immuneACCESS and kept in-frame rearrangements with V and J called. Such tables lack part of the clones; where checked against another copy, unresolved V genes explain under half of the gap, and the rest is unexplained. The sample table holds about 28,000 clones, of which roughly 89% were seen once. The ten largest clonotypes hold approximately 0.6% of the sample. This sample comprised CD4+ T cells from peripheral blood mononuclear cells, obtained in the first trimester of pregnancy. The receptors derive from a female donor in good health, enrolled as a control in a pregnancy study.

This clone was seen a single time. The V gene is TRBV5-1, the J gene TRBJ2-7; 9 positions agree with TRBD1. Trimming removed 3 bases from V and 2 bases from J; junction bases left unmatched: 6. CDR1 is SGHRS, CDR2 YFSETQ, per germline. The CDR3 runs 15 residues. The CDR3 reads CASSSYTGGTYEQYF. The CDR3 nucleotides read TGCGCCAGCAGCTCATATACAGGGGGCACCTACGAGCAGTACTTC.

The V gene is TRBV7-8, the J gene TRBJ1-6, with D possibly TRBD1 on 6 matching bases. CDR1 is SGHVS, CDR2 FQNEAQ, per germline. The CDR3 has 18 amino acids. V shed 4 bases and J shed 5 bases, with 21 bases lying between them. CDR3 nucleotides: TGTGCCAGCAGCTCAAAACCCACAGGGACCCCTAATAATTCACCCCTCCACTTT. This codes for CASSSKPTGTPNNSPLHF.

The CDR3 nucleotides read TGTGCCAGCAGCGTAGGGGATTTGGGACTAGCGGGAGTGGGAGGATACGAGCAGTACTTC. As protein: CASSVGDLGLAGVGGYEQYF. The chain is built from TRBV9 and TRBJ2-7; TRBD2 aligns across 14 bases. Trimming at V came to 0 bases and at J to 4 bases, leaving 15 bases not matched to a gene. CDR3 length: 20 residues. Germline CDR1 SGDLS, CDR2 YYNGEE.